The 9 T cell receptor beta chains reported below all come from one sample, sequenced in a study of cytomegalovirus exposure and HLA in healthy donors. It was with 60 Vbeta and 13 Jbeta primers that the PCR ran. Here immunoSEQ multiplex PCR was the method, and the copy in TCRdb shows in-frame clones only, minus some. This table holds approximately 85,000 clones, approximately 77% found once. Sequencing was carried out using PBMCs. These TCRs come from a woman in her 40s in good health and CMV-seropositive.

This chain joins TRBV2 and TRBJ2-3; 9 bases match TRBD1. J lost 8 bases, V lost 7 bases, and 10 bases had no gene match. Germline assignment: CDR1 SNHLY and CDR2 FYNNEI. The CDR3 has 14 amino acids. Here the CDR3 reads CASKRQGEGGTQYF. CDR3 bases: TGTGCCAGCAAAAGACAGGGGGAAGGCGGTACGCAGTATTTT.

The chain has TRBV18 and TRBJ2-7; the match to TRBD2 covers 13 bases. This CDR3 region has 13 residues. J lost 4 bases, V lost 6 bases, and 0 bases had no gene match. Germline CDR1 and CDR2: KGHSH and LQKENI. CDR3 residues: CASSTSGGYEQYF. The CDR3 region has the DNA TGTGCCAGCTCGACTAGCGGGGGGTACGAGCAGTACTTC.

This clone came up a few times. The chain couples TRBV7-2 to TRBJ2-7; 10 nucleotides agree with TRBD2. From germline, CDR1 is SGHTA and CDR2 FQGNSA. This CDR3 has 15 residues. V lost 2 bases, J lost 3 bases, and 4 bases stayed unmatched. The CDR3 DNA reads as TGTGCCAGCAGCTTACGTTTAGCGGGGGGCTACGAGCAGTACTTC. It is translated as CASSLRLAGGYEQYF.

The rearrangement joins TRBV7-3 to TRBJ1-1; the match to TRBD1 covers 9 bases. There are 12 residues in the CDR3. Trimming at V came to 5 bases and at J to 8 bases, leaving 3 bases not matched to a gene. Germline V lookup: CDR1 SGHTA, CDR2 FQGTGA. CDR3 amino acids: CASSHGQGEAFF. The CDR3 DNA sequence: TGTGCCAGCAGCCACGGACAGGGGGAAGCTTTCTTT.

CDR3 nucleotide sequence: TGTGCCAGCAGAATTGGTCCCGGTAATTCACCCCTCCACTTT. Amino acids: CASRIGPGNSPLHF. The chain uses TRBV7-2 and TRBJ1-6; D not certain. This CDR3 spans 14 amino acids. Germline V gives CDR1 SGHTA, CDR2 FQGNSA. Trimming took 6 bases from V and 6 from J, leaving 12 bases between them.

The chain joins TRBV28 to TRBJ2-1; 7 bases align to TRBD2. The germline V gene has CDR1 MDHEN and CDR2 SYDVKM. The CDR3 covers 15 residues. V lost 7 bases, J lost 4 bases, and 10 bases stayed unmatched. CDR3 sequence: CASTPMGEGYNEQFF. In DNA, the CDR3 is TGTGCCAGCACACCCATGGGGGAGGGATACAATGAGCAGTTCTTC.

V is TRBV29-1 and J is TRBJ1-1; no clear D. Germline V gives CDR1 SQVTM, CDR2 ANQGSEA. The CDR3 spans 13 residues. Between the trimmed V and J ends, which lost 5 bases and 5 bases, there was a span of 15 bases. Written as DNA, the CDR3 is TGCAGCGTTAGTGCTGTTCAGAGGACTGAAGCTTTCTTT. This codes for CSVSAVQRTEAFF.

This sequence joins TRBV6-5 and TRBJ1-6, with 9 bases that match TRBD1. Unmatched junction bases numbered 7, after V lost 6 bases and J lost 7 bases. The germline CDR1 and CDR2 sequences are MNHEY and SVGAGI. This CDR3 contains 15 residues. For the CDR3, the DNA is TGTGCCAGCAGCAGGACAGGGGATCTCAATTCACCCCTCCACTTT. It is translated as CASSRTGDLNSPLHF.

This clone appeared many times. The chain couples TRBV10-3 to TRBJ2-1; a weak D match, TRBD2 (6 bases). CDR3 length: 16 residues. Trimming removed 5 bases from V and 6 bases from J, with 20 bases in between. CDR1 and CDR2 (germline): ENHRY, SYGVKD. The CDR3 DNA follows: TGTGCCATCAGTCCTTCGCAAGGCGGGATTGGCAATGAGCAGTTCTTC. As protein: CAISPSQGGIGNEQFF.